The clone carrying this T cell receptor (beta chain) was found a few times. Its antigen is undetermined. One end of the junction varies from germline; a read error may be responsible. TCRdb itself ran the 5' RACE reads through MiXCR, one entry per CDR3 protein. The profile covers 1.5 million to 2 million distinct CDR3 sequences, with around 33% appearing a single time and more than 0.25% taken by the ten largest. Germline assignment: CDR1 SGHTA and CDR2 FQGNSA. This CDR3 has 19 residues. These data originate in a study of identical twins. Broader study findings: For cord blood, abundant beta clonotypes had fewer insertions, unlike memory repertoires, which showed none. In drawing conclusions, the study used cross-sectional statistical analysis and did not follow the same donors.

Healthy Caucasians supplied all donations. The TCR sequence derives from a newborn girl in good health. Sequenced input: cord blood. The chain links TRBV7-2 to TRBJ2-1; TRBD2 agrees at 7 bases. The CDR3 region has the DNA TGTGCCAGCAGCTCCCCCGGACTAGGTTCCTGGTTCTCCTACAATGACCAGTTCTTC. It translates to CASSSPGLGSWFSYNDQFF.